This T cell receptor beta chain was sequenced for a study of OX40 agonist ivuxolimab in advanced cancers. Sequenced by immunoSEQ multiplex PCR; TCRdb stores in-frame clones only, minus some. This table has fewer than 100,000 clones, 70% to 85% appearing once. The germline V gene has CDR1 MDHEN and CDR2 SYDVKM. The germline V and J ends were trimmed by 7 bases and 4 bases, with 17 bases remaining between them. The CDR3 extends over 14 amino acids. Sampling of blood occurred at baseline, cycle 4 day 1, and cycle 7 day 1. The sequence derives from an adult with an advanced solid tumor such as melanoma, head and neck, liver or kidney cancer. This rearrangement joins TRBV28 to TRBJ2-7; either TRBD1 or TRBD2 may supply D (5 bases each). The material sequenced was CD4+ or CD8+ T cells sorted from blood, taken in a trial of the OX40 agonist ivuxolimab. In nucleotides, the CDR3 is TGTGCCAGCACCCCCGGGGCTCCCCCATACGAGCAGTACGTC. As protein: CASTPGAPPYEQYV.